This is a list of T cell receptor beta chains from one sample in a study of CD8+ T cells in alopecia areata. The table came from immunoSEQ multiplex PCR; TCRdb's copy has only in-frame clones and leaves some out. The table lists about 140,000 clones, roughly 61% of them singletons, with under 6.5% in the top ten. The specimen comprised CD4+ T cells sorted from blood, sampled at week 0. The source is a human donor with alopecia areata. CDR3s include the opening cysteine and the closing phenylalanine or tryptophan. D genes are given only for firm matches. Some rows mark clone size as missing; the rest say once, few, many or name a class of expanded clone.

TRBD1	TRBV4-1	TRBJ1-2	few	TGCGCCAGCAGAGCTTGGGACAGGGAGAACTATGGCTACACCTTC	CASRAWDRENYGYTF
-	TRBV4-3	TRBJ2-2	-	TGCGCCAGCAGCCAAGTAGGAGGTACCGGGGAGCTGTTTTTT	CASSQVGGTGELFF
TRBD1	TRBV30	TRBJ1-1	-	TGTGCCTGGATCCGGGACAGGGCCGAAGCTTTCTTT	CAWIRDRAEAFF
-	TRBV28	TRBJ1-5	once	TGTGCCAGCAGACGGCCAGAAAATCAGCCCCAGCATTTT	CASRRPENQPQHF
-	TRBV18	TRBJ2-7	-	TGTGCCAGCTCACCAGGGCAGAACTACGAGCAGTACTTC	CASSPGQNYEQYF
-	TRBV11-1	TRBJ1-1	-	TGTGCCAGCAGCTTATTCTCGGACGGGGGAGCTTTCTTT	CASSLFSDGGAFF
TRBD1	TRBV4-3	TRBJ1-1	few	TGCGCCAGCAGCCAAGATCCCAGGGGGGTGGAGTACACTGAAGCTTTCTTT	CASSQDPRGVEYTEAFF
-	TRBV27	TRBJ1-1	-	TGTGCCAGCAGACCCTGGGACTCATCCAAAGCTTTCTTT	CASRPWDSSKAFF
-	TRBV4-3	TRBJ1-1	few	TGCGCCAGCAGCTCTCAGCTCCTGAACACTGAAGCTTTCTTT	CASSSQLLNTEAFF
-	TRBV29-1	TRBJ2-5	-	TGCAGCCTCAGGGCGGGTTCTGAGACCCAGTACTTC	CSLRAGSETQYF